The 25 T cell receptor beta chains reported below all come from one sample, sequenced in a study of T cell responses to AZD1222 COVID-19 vaccine. Clones were read by immunoSEQ multiplex PCR, and TCRdb kept only the in-frame ones, dropping some. The data hold around 130,000 clones, with 89% observed a single time. Sequences were derived from peripheral blood, sampled 28 days after the second AZD1222 dose. The receptors come from an adult who received the AZD1222 COVID-19 vaccine.

The chain couples TRBV4-2 to TRBJ2-7, with 12 bases that match TRBD1. Germline lookup yields CDR1 LGHNA and CDR2 YNFKEQ. Trimming cost V 4 bases and J 5 bases; bases outside gene matches: 9. The CDR3 covers 16 residues. CDR3 region: CASSPIVGTGGNEQYF. CDR3 bases: TGTGCCAGCAGCCCCATCGTAGGGACAGGGGGCAACGAGCAGTACTTC.

The chain joins TRBV4-2 to TRBJ1-1; D is perhaps TRBD1 (6 bases). CDR1 and CDR2 (germline): LGHNA, YNFKEQ. Trimming pared 4 bases from V and 0 bases from J, leaving 27 bases between. This CDR3 spans 20 amino acids. The CDR3 DNA reads TGTGCCAGCAGCCGTCAAAGAGGTCGGGGCAGGGGATCCTTGAACACTGAAGCTTTCTTT. Translated: CASSRQRGRGRGSLNTEAFF.

J is TRBJ2-2 and V is TRBV2, with a tentative D call TRBD1 (6 bases). CDR1 is SNHLY, CDR2 FYNNEI, per germline. The CDR3 covers 15 residues. Trimming took 6 bases from V and 6 from J, leaving 17 bases between them. CDR3 bases: TGTGCCAGCAGACAGGGTTGGGGTGAGGCCGGGGAGCTGTTTTTT. It translates to CASRQGWGEAGELFF.

The chain employs TRBV18 and TRBJ1-4, with a possible D match to TRBD1 (6 bases). The germline CDR1 and CDR2 sequences are KGHSH and LQKENI. Trimming pared 4 bases from V and 0 bases from J, leaving 18 bases between. CDR3 length: 18 residues. The chain's CDR3 is CASSLWTDGRPTNEKLFF. In nucleotides, the CDR3 is TGTGCCAGCTCACTCTGGACAGACGGACGTCCAACTAATGAAAAACTGTTTTTT.

J is TRBJ1-2 and V is TRBV6-5, with a tentative D call TRBD1 (5 bases). Between the trimmed V and J ends, which lost 6 bases and 8 bases, there was a span of 16 bases. This CDR3 is built from 13 residues. In germline, CDR1 is MNHEY, CDR2 SVGAGI. CDR3 protein: CASRDGGSGGYTF. The CDR3 coding sequence is TGTGCCAGCAGGGACGGGGGGTCGGGCGGCTACACCTTC.

This sequence joins TRBV5-1 and TRBJ1-4, with D possibly being TRBD1 (6 bases). Between the trimmed V and J ends, which lost 0 bases and 2 bases, there was a span of 11 bases. Per the germline V gene, CDR1 is SGHRS and CDR2 is YFSETQ. The CDR3 contains 16 residues. The CDR3 region is CASSLELGATNEKLFF. CDR3 nucleotide sequence: TGCGCCAGCAGCTTGGAGTTGGGGGCGACTAATGAAAAACTGTTTTTT.

The chain links TRBV18 to TRBJ2-7; D is tentatively TRBD1 or TRBD2 (5 bases each). Germline V gives CDR1 KGHSH, CDR2 LQKENI. This CDR3 has 15 amino acids. V dropped 3 bases and J dropped 5 bases, with 17 bases sitting between them. The CDR3: CASSPPGPPGNEQYF. DNA for the CDR3: TGTGCCAGCTCACCCCCGGGACCACCAGGGAACGAGCAGTACTTC.

This chain uses TRBV3-1 (or the pseudogene TRBV3-2) with TRBJ2-5; possibly TRBD2 for D (5 bases). Trimming removed 1 base at V and 2 bases at J, with 8 bases between. From germline, CDR1 is LGHDT and CDR2 YNNKEL (reference sequence). This CDR3 is built from 14 residues. This CDR3 is CASSQGRGQETQYF. CDR3 DNA sequence: TGTGCCAGCAGCCAAGGCCGGGGACAAGAGACCCAGTACTTC.

A word on this clone: Sequence at one end of the junction differs from germline and may be a read error. The chain carries TRBV19 and TRBJ1-5, with D hard to call. Per the germline V gene, CDR1 is LNHDA and CDR2 is SQIVND (reference sequence). The length of the CDR3 is 14 residues. DNA for the CDR3: TGTGCCAGTAGTGGCGACGGATCGAATCGGCCCCAGCATTTT. It specifies CASSGDGSNRPQHF. The full variable domain, in which reference TRBV19 and TRBJ1-5 provide the parts outside the CDR3, is DGGITQSPKYLFRKEGQNVTLSCEQNLNHDAMYWYRQDPGQGLRLIYYSQIVNDFQKGDIAEGYSVSREKKESFPLTVTSAQKNPTAFYLCASSGDGSNRPQHFGDGTRLSIL.

Here the CDR3 reads CASSVGPLANYGYTF. CDR3 bases: TGTGCCAGCAGCGTAGGGCCTTTAGCTAACTATGGCTACACCTTC. The chain links TRBV9 to TRBJ1-2; D not resolved. Trimming removed 0 bases from V and 0 bases from J, with 9 bases in between. This CDR3 has 15 residues. Germline CDR1 reads SGDLS; CDR2 reads YYNGEE. The full variable domain, with the rest looked up from reference TRBV9 and TRBJ1-2, is DSGVTQTPKHLITATGQRVTLRCSPRSGDLSVYWYQQSLDQGLQFLIQYYNGEERAKGNILERFSAQQFPDLHSELNLSSLELGDSALYFCASSVGPLANYGYTFGSGTRLTVV.

This chain uses TRBV11-2 with TRBJ2-2; no firm D call. V lost 3 bases and J lost 3, with 11 bases in between. Germline CDR1 reads SGHAT; CDR2 reads FQNNGV. This CDR3 is 15 amino acids long. CDR3 region: CASSLPVGYTGELFF. For the CDR3, the DNA is TGTGCCAGCAGCTTGCCGGTTGGTTACACCGGGGAGCTGTTTTTT.

This clone was recorded only once. A read error may account for a junction end that differs from germline. The V gene is TRBV6-2 or TRBV6-3, the J gene TRBJ2-1; 7 bases are shared with TRBD2. Per germline, CDR1 MNHEY and CDR2 SVGEGT. The CDR3 spans 11 residues. The DNA of the CDR3 is TGTGCCAGCAGTGAGCCGGGACTACAGATCTTC. It specifies CASSEPGLQIF.

This sequence joins TRBV5-5 and TRBJ1-2; maybe TRBD1 (6 bases). The CDR3 covers 15 residues. The germline V gene encodes CDR1 SGHKS and CDR2 YYEKEE (reference sequence). V was pared by 6 bases and J by 4 bases, with 19 bases between. This chain's CDR3 is CASTLGEGGLYGYTF. The CDR3 DNA sequence: TGTGCCAGCACCCTTGGGGAGGGGGGACTCTATGGCTACACCTTC.

This sequence joins TRBV19 and TRBJ1-6; 8 positions match TRBD1. Germline V CDR1 and CDR2: LNHDA, SQIVND (reference sequence). The CDR3 runs to 16 residues. Trimming removed 5 bases from V and 8 bases from J; junction bases left unmatched: 11. CDR3 residues: CASSPFRQGRDSPLHF. The CDR3 nucleotides read TGTGCCAGTAGTCCCTTCCGACAGGGGCGCGATTCACCCCTCCACTTT.

The J gene is TRBJ1-1, the V gene TRBV4-2; no clear D gene. CDR3 length equals 17 residues. V was cut by 0 bases and J by 0 bases, with 14 bases left in between. CDR1 is LGHNA and CDR2 is YNFKEQ in the germline V gene. CDR3 coding DNA: TGTGCCAGCAGCCAAGATTTAAAATGGCGGATGAACACTGAAGCTTTCTTT. This codes for CASSQDLKWRMNTEAFF.

The gene calls are TRBV19 and TRBJ2-3; D ambiguous. The V end lost 4 bases, the J end lost 2 bases, and 10 bases lay between the germline ends. The CDR3 loop spans 14 amino acids. Germline V gives CDR1 LNHDA, CDR2 SQIVND (reference sequence). The CDR3 protein is CASSSFSLTDTQYF. Written as DNA, the CDR3 is TGTGCCAGTAGTAGTTTCTCGCTCACAGATACGCAGTATTTT.

The chain links TRBV19 to TRBJ2-3; D gene uncertain. Germline V lookup: CDR1 LNHDA, CDR2 SQIVND (reference sequence). The CDR3 runs to 14 residues. With 3 bases removed from V and 1 base from J, the gap between germline ends came to 8 bases. CDR3 DNA: TGTGCCAGTAGTATCGGTTCAGGCACAGATACGCAGTATTTT. It codes for CASSIGSGTDTQYF.

The chain joins TRBV9 to TRBJ1-4; no reliable D call. The CDR3 totals 17 residues. Germline CDR1 is SGDLS and CDR2 is YYNGEE. The V and J ends lost 4 bases and 0 bases respectively, with 16 bases between them. CDR3 in amino acids: CASSPGRSRATNEKLFF. DNA of the CDR3: TGTGCCAGCAGCCCAGGCAGGTCTCGAGCAACTAATGAAAAACTGTTTTTT.

CDR3 DNA: TGTGCCAGCAGCGTAGGGCAGGGTGGTGGCTACACCTTC. It yields the protein CASSVGQGGGYTF. The chain uses TRBV9 and TRBJ1-2; D perhaps matches TRBD1 (5 bases). Trimming shortened V by 0 bases and J by 7 bases, and 10 bases separated the two germline ends. Germline assignment: CDR1 SGDLS and CDR2 YYNGEE. The CDR3 extends over 13 amino acids. Looking up the rest from reference TRBV9 and TRBJ1-2 gives the full variable domain: DSGVTQTPKHLITATGQRVTLRCSPRSGDLSVYWYQQSLDQGLQFLIQYYNGEERAKGNILERFSAQQFPDLHSELNLSSLELGDSALYFCASSVGQGGGYTFGSGTRLTVV.

This clone was seen a few times. V is TRBV4-3 and J is TRBJ2-7, with 7 bases lining up with TRBD1. CDR3 length equals 13 residues. The germline V gene has CDR1 LGHNA and CDR2 YSLEER. The ends lost 2 bases at V and 5 bases at J; junction bases unmatched: 3. In DNA form, the CDR3 reads TGCGCCAGCAGCCAAACACAGGGGAACGAGCAGTACTTC. Translated: CASSQTQGNEQYF.

The chain is built from TRBV27 and TRBJ2-7; 10 bases map to TRBD2. V was pared by 6 bases and J by 0 bases, with 11 bases of the junction left unmatched. Germline lookup yields CDR1 MNHEY and CDR2 SMNVEV (reference sequence). The CDR3 totals 17 residues. Here the CDR3 reads CASRARASGSSSYEQYF. The CDR3 nucleotides read TGTGCCAGCAGGGCCAGGGCTAGCGGGAGTAGCTCCTACGAGCAGTACTTC.

This clone was detected only once. The chain couples TRBV19 to TRBJ1-2; D not certain. Per the germline V gene, CDR1 is LNHDA and CDR2 is SQIVND (reference sequence). The CDR3 contains 12 residues. The ends were cut back, 7 bases at V and 7 bases at J, with 13 bases in the middle. The CDR3 protein is CASTPGVTGYTF. The CDR3 nucleotides are TGTGCCAGTACGCCCGGGGTCACTGGCTACACCTTC.

The chain couples TRBV7-2 to TRBJ1-4; D gene ambiguous. CDR1 and CDR2 (germline): SGHTA, FQGNSA. This CDR3 has 11 residues. Trimming shortened V by 8 bases and J by 8 bases, and 9 bases separated the two germline ends. The CDR3 region has the DNA TGTGCCAGCCGACTAGAGGAAAAACTGTTTTTT. It specifies CASRLEEKLFF.

This chain links TRBV6-6 with TRBJ1-3, with TRBD1 matching 7 bases. CDR3 size: 16 residues. The germline CDR1 and CDR2 sequences are MNHNY and SVGAGI (reference sequence). V gave up 2 bases and J gave up 0 bases; unmatched junction bases: 4. The CDR3 sequence is CASSYEGADSGNTIYF. The CDR3 region has the DNA TGTGCCAGCAGTTACGAGGGGGCAGACTCTGGAAACACCATATATTTT.

This chain links TRBV5-1 with TRBJ1-4, with D unresolved. In germline, CDR1 is SGHRS, CDR2 YFSETQ. This CDR3 has 14 residues. V was trimmed by 4 bases and J by 2 bases, leaving 9 bases between them. CDR3 sequence reads: CASSRRATNEKLFF. For the CDR3, the DNA is TGCGCCAGCAGCCGTCGGGCCACTAATGAAAAACTGTTTTTT.